This T cell receptor (beta chain) was sequenced for a study of sequential checkpoint blockade in melanoma. On the study more broadly: Randomization was 1:1 between first-line nivolumab→ipilimumab and ipilimumab→nivolumab. Each arm's sequence ended with maintenance nivolumab.

Indicated treatment: randomized to nivolumab then ipilimumab (arm A) or the reverse (arm B). From thawed PBMCs, live CD3+CD8+ cells negative for CD19 and CD56 were sorted. Here immunoSEQ multiplex PCR was the method, and the copy in TCRdb shows in-frame clones only, minus some. The data hold more than 9,500 clones, with over 60% observed a single time. CDR3 length: 13 amino acids. The germline V and J ends were trimmed by 2 bases and 6 bases, with 9 bases remaining between them. In germline, CDR1 is MDHEN, CDR2 SYDVKM. The V gene is TRBV28, the J gene TRBJ2-3, with D possibly being TRBD1 (5 bases). Material: CD8+ T cells sorted from blood (inferred from file names), obtained from a patient given nivolumab and ipilimumab in sequence. The receptor comes from a human donor with melanoma. CDR3 amino acids: CASSLSRADTQYF. The CDR3, as DNA: TGTGCCAGCAGTTTAAGCAGGGCTGATACGCAGTATTTT. The full variable domain, completed using reference TRBV28 and TRBJ2-3, is DVKVTQSSRYLVKRTGEKVFLECVQDMDHENMFWYRQDPGLGLRLIYFSYDVKMKEKGDIPEGYSVSREKKERFSLILESASTNQTSMYLCASSLSRADTQYFGPGTRLTVL.